These 3 T cell receptor beta chains were all obtained from the same sample, sequenced in a study of blood T cell repertoires in COVID-19. Clones were read by immunoSEQ multiplex PCR, and TCRdb kept only the in-frame ones, dropping some. The sample has about 58,000 clones, 75% to 90% seen once; the top ten hold 6.5% to 8.5%. The material sequenced was peripheral blood. These TCRs come from an older woman with active COVID-19.

This chain joins TRBV30 and TRBJ2-7, with 9 bases aligning to TRBD2. J gave up 3 bases and V 1 base, and 4 bases lay outside the gene matches. CDR3 length: 14 residues. From germline, CDR1 is GTSNPN and CDR2 SVGIG (reference sequence). The CDR3: CAWSGLAGFYEQYF. The CDR3 nucleotides read TGTGCCTGGAGTGGGCTAGCGGGGTTCTACGAGCAGTACTTC.

The sample holds a few counts of this clone. J is TRBJ2-6 and V is TRBV9; 8 nucleotides line up with TRBD1. V lost 7 bases, J lost 0 bases, and 0 bases stayed unmatched. The CDR3 is 14 amino acids. Looked up from germline, CDR1 is SGDLS and CDR2 is YYNGEE. The CDR3 region is CASGQGSGANVLTF. In DNA, the CDR3 is TGTGCCAGCGGACAGGGCTCTGGGGCCAACGTCCTGACTTTC.

The sample holds one count of this clone. V is TRBV10-1 and J is TRBJ1-5, with TRBD1 matching over 11 bases. Unmatched junction bases numbered 4, after V lost 5 bases and J lost 4 bases. CDR3 length equals 15 residues. Germline CDR1 reads WNHNN; CDR2 reads SYGVQD (reference sequence). In DNA, the CDR3 is TGCGCCAGCAGTCCCGGGACAGGGGGAAATCAGCCCCAGCATTTT. Translated, it gives CASSPGTGGNQPQHF.